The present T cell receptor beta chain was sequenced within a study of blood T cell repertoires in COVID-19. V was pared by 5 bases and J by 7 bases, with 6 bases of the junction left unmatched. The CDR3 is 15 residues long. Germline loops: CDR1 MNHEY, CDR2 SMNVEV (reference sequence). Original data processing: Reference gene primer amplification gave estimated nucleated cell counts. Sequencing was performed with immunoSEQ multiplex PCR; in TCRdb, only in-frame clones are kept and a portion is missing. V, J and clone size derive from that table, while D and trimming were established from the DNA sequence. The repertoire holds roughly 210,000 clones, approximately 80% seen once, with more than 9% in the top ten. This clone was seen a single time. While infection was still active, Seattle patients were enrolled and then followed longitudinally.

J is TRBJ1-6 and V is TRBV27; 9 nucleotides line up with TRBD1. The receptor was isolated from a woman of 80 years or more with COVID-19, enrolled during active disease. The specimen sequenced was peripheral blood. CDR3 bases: TGTGCCAGCAGTATAGCCGGGACAGGGAATTCACCCCTCCACTTT. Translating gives CASSIAGTGNSPLHF.